The 26 T cell receptor beta chains below all came from one sample that was sequenced in a study of T cell repertoires in cytomegalovirus infection. MiXCR, applied by TCRdb to the reads, yields one record per CDR3 protein. The table records about 230,000 distinct CDR3 sequences, under 8.5% of them present only once. The sample comprised PBMCs. The receptor set was obtained from a human donor in good health (CMV status not recorded). Some clones in this sample may be carry-over from other donors' samples.

The rearrangement links TRBV29-1 to TRBJ2-7; TRBD1 is a possible D gene (5 bases). The length of the CDR3 is 11 residues. Germline V CDR1 and CDR2: SQVTM, ANQGSEA. V was shortened by 3 bases and J by 4 bases, with 7 bases between the two germline ends. The chain's CDR3 is CSVDTGYEQYF. CDR3 DNA: TGCAGCGTTGACACAGGATACGAGCAGTACTTC.

This clonotype was detected many times. CDR3 DNA sequence: TGTGCTAGTGGTTTGCAACCGTTGCATGAGCAGTTCTTC. It codes for CASGLQPLHEQFF. The V gene is TRBV12-5, the J gene TRBJ2-1; D call uncertain. The V gene lost 2 bases and the J gene lost 8 bases, with 10 bases spanning the gap. The CDR3 sequence is 13 residues long. Germline CDR1 LGHNT, CDR2 FRNRAP.

This clonotype was found many times. The chain uses TRBV7-2 and TRBJ1-5, with D possibly matching TRBD1 (6 bases). Germline V gene sequence: CDR1 SGHTA, CDR2 FQGNSA. V lost 1 base and J 3 bases, leaving 10 bases between the germline ends. The CDR3 is 15 amino acids. The CDR3 sequence: CASSLGSGDNQPQHF. CDR3 nucleotide sequence: TGTGCCAGCAGCTTAGGTTCAGGGGACAATCAGCCCCAGCATTTT.

This clonotype turned up a few times. The chain joins TRBV3-1 to TRBJ2-1, with 8 bases identical to TRBD1. Germline trimming cut 1 base from V and 5 bases from J; bases unmatched to any gene: 10. The length of the CDR3 is 17 residues. Germline values: CDR1 LGHDT, CDR2 YNNKEL (reference sequence). CDR3 region: CASSQASPGTGNNEQFF. The CDR3 region has the DNA TGTGCCAGCAGCCAAGCCTCTCCCGGGACAGGTAACAATGAGCAGTTCTTC.

This clonotype came up many times. The chain couples TRBV18 to TRBJ2-5; D not certain. The CDR3 covers 13 residues. The germline V gene encodes CDR1 KGHSH and CDR2 LQKENI. V dropped 0 bases and J dropped 4 bases, with 6 bases sitting between them. CDR3 amino acids: CASSPPERETQYF. In DNA form, the CDR3 reads TGTGCCAGCTCACCACCGGAACGAGAGACCCAGTACTTC. The variable domain in full, completed from reference TRBV18 and TRBJ2-5, reads NAGVMQNPRHLVRRRGQEARLRCSPMKGHSHVYWYRQLPEEGLKFMVYLQKENIIDESGMPKERFSAEFPKEGPSILRIQQVVRGDSAAYFCASSPPERETQYFGPGTRLLVL.

This clonotype showed up many times. V gene TRBV2 combines with J gene TRBJ2-3, with D perhaps TRBD2 (6 bases). The CDR3 spans 13 residues. Germline V CDR1 and CDR2: SNHLY, FYNNEI. V lost 11 bases to trimming and J lost 6 bases, with 18 bases between them. This CDR3 reads CADGARGTDTQYF. DNA of the CDR3: TGTGCCGATGGCGCACGCGGGACGGATACGCAGTATTTT.

This clonotype appeared many times. J is TRBJ1-5 and V is TRBV7-2, with D perhaps matching TRBD1 (6 bases). Germline values: CDR1 SGHTA, CDR2 FQGNSA. V was clipped by 1 base and J by 1 base, with 8 bases between them. The CDR3 is made up of 15 amino acids. CDR3 amino acids: CASSLDQGSNQPQHF. Here the CDR3 DNA reads TGTGCCAGCAGCTTAGACCAGGGGAGCAATCAGCCCCAGCATTTT.

This clonotype was recorded many times. The V gene is TRBV7-2, the J gene TRBJ2-7; D is unresolved. Germline loops: CDR1 SGHTA, CDR2 FQGNSA. The V and J ends lost 1 base and 3 bases respectively, with 7 bases between them. The CDR3 sequence is 13 residues long. The CDR3 DNA is TGTGCCAGCAGCTTAGTATTAGGCTACGAGCAGTACTTC. Amino acid sequence: CASSLVLGYEQYF. Using reference TRBV7-2 and TRBJ2-7 for the parts outside the CDR3, the full variable domain is GAGVSQSPSNKVTEKGKDVELRCDPISGHTALYWYRQSLGQGLEFLIYFQGNSAPDKSGLPSDRFSAERTGGSVSTLTIQRTQQEDSAVYLCASSLVLGYEQYFGPGTRLTVT.

This clonotype occurred many times. This chain links TRBV19 with TRBJ2-7, with TRBD2 matching 8 bases. V shed 5 bases, J shed 1 base, and the junction held 7 bases outside the gene matches. CDR1 is LNHDA and CDR2 is SQIVND in the germline V gene (reference sequence). CDR3 length: 15 amino acids. CDR3 region: CASSVERGPSYEQYF. As DNA, the CDR3 is TGTGCCAGTAGTGTGGAGCGGGGGCCTTCCTACGAGCAGTACTTC.

There are many counts of this clonotype. This chain connects TRBV5-5 to TRBJ1-2; D is unclear. CDR1 is SGHKS and CDR2 is YYEKEE in the germline V gene (reference sequence). The V and J ends lost 0 bases and 4 bases respectively, with 10 bases between them. The CDR3 runs 14 residues. CDR3 loop: CASSLAKSAYGYTF. CDR3 nucleotide sequence: TGTGCCAGCAGCTTGGCCAAGTCGGCCTATGGCTACACCTTC.

This clonotype has at least ten counts. The chain couples TRBV29-1 to TRBJ2-1; 8 nucleotides agree with TRBD1. CDR1 is SQVTM and CDR2 is ANQGSEA in the germline V gene. The CDR3 is 11 residues long. With 7 bases clipped from V and 8 bases from J, the junction kept 4 bases outside the gene matches. CDR3 region: CSATDRDEQFF. In DNA, the CDR3 is TGCAGCGCCACGGACAGGGATGAGCAGTTCTTC.

The chain joins TRBV20-1 to TRBJ1-4; TRBD1 might be the D (5 bases). Germline CDR1 is DFQATT and CDR2 is SNEGSKA (reference sequence). The CDR3 consists of 13 residues. With 0 bases removed from V and 6 bases from J, the gap between germline ends came to 8 bases. This CDR3 is CSARDGADEKLFF. The CDR3 nucleotides are TGCAGTGCTAGAGATGGGGCAGATGAAAAACTGTTTTTT.

This chain uses TRBV5-5 with TRBJ2-5, with 8 bases lining up with TRBD2. Germline CDR1 SGHKS, CDR2 YYEKEE (reference sequence). J lost 5 bases, V lost 6 bases, and 12 bases had no gene match. The CDR3 covers 15 residues. CDR3 in DNA: TGTGCCAGCACCAAGAATGAGCGGGGGTTGGAGACCCAGTACTTC. Translation gives CASTKNERGLETQYF.

This clonotype came up many times. The chain links TRBV11-3 to TRBJ1-1; no reliable D call. The CDR3 consists of 15 residues. The germline V gene has CDR1 SGHNT and CDR2 YENEEA. V was trimmed by 1 base and J by 1 base, leaving 10 bases between them. The CDR3: CASSLGALSNTEAFF. DNA of the CDR3: TGTGCCAGCAGCTTAGGCGCACTCTCGAACACTGAAGCTTTCTTT. Filled out from reference TRBV11-3 and TRBJ1-1, the complete variable domain reads EAGVVQSPRYKIIEKKQPVAFWCNPISGHNTLYWYLQNLGQGPELLIRYENEEAVDDSQLPKDRFSAERLKGVDSTLKIQPAELGDSAVYLCASSLGALSNTEAFFGQGTRLTVV.

CDR3 DNA: TGCAGCGTTGGGACTTCTGGAAACACCATATATTTT. Amino acid sequence: CSVGTSGNTIYF. The chain uses TRBV29-1 and TRBJ1-3; no reliable D call. This CDR3 is built from 12 residues. The germline V and J ends were trimmed by 4 bases and 1 base, with 5 bases remaining between them. The germline gives CDR1 SQVTM, CDR2 ANQGSEA.

There are many counts of this clonotype. This chain connects TRBV28 to TRBJ1-4; D possibly corresponds to TRBD1 (5 bases). The CDR3 is made up of 16 amino acids. The V gene lost 7 bases and the J gene lost 7 bases, with 22 bases spanning the gap. CDR1 MDHEN and CDR2 SYDVKM come from the germline V gene. As DNA, the CDR3 is TGTGCCAGCACGATGGGGGTGCCTGGAGGGAGTGAAAAACTGTTTTTT. Protein: CASTMGVPGGSEKLFF.

V is TRBV18 and J is TRBJ2-3; D call uncertain. This CDR3 comprises 15 residues. V lost 1 base, J lost 0 bases, and 8 bases lay in between. In germline, CDR1 is KGHSH, CDR2 LQKENI. CDR3 in amino acids: CASSPLSDSTDTQYF. The CDR3 DNA reads TGTGCCAGCTCACCACTGTCTGACAGCACAGATACGCAGTATTTT.

The V gene is TRBV19, the J gene TRBJ2-2; 9 nucleotides align to TRBD1. Trimming took 5 bases from V and 5 from J; bases not matched to a gene: 9. There are 16 residues in the CDR3. Germline CDR1 is LNHDA and CDR2 is SQIVND (reference sequence). CDR3 protein: CASSAPQGAWTGELFF. DNA for the CDR3: TGTGCCAGTAGTGCGCCACAGGGGGCGTGGACCGGGGAGCTGTTTTTT.

This clonotype was recorded at least ten times. V usage is TRBV29-1 and J usage is TRBJ2-5; the D gene is possibly TRBD2 (7 bases). The V and J ends lost 2 bases and 4 bases respectively, with 14 bases between them. There are 14 residues in the CDR3. CDR1 and CDR2 (germline): SQVTM, ANQGSEA. CDR3 DNA: TGCAGCGTTGAATCGGGGGGCCGGATAGAGACCCAGTACTTC. This gives the protein CSVESGGRIETQYF.

In this sample, this clonotype turned up many times. The rearrangement joins TRBV7-2 to TRBJ2-5; D may be TRBD2 (5 bases). Germline V gene data show CDR1 as SGHTA and CDR2 as FQGNSA. The CDR3 has 15 residues. V gave up 1 base and J gave up 2 bases, with 11 bases separating them. This CDR3 is CASSLGAAVQETQYF. DNA of the CDR3: TGTGCCAGCAGCTTAGGAGCAGCGGTGCAAGAGACCCAGTACTTC.

Many counts were recorded for this clonotype. The chain couples TRBV7-2 to TRBJ2-3; D is ambiguous. Trimming took off 1 base at V and 6 bases at J, with 8 bases between the two ends. The CDR3 loop spans 13 amino acids. Germline assignment: CDR1 SGHTA and CDR2 FQGNSA. The CDR3 spells CASSLEMWDTQYF. CDR3 sequence (DNA): TGTGCCAGCAGCTTAGAAATGTGGGATACGCAGTATTTT.

This clonotype was seen ten or more times. The chain carries TRBV20-1 and TRBJ2-6; 8 positions match TRBD1. CDR1 is DFQATT and CDR2 is SNEGSKA in the germline V gene (reference sequence). The CDR3 consists of 16 residues. V lost 5 bases, J lost 0 bases, and 6 bases stayed unmatched. CDR3 bases: TGCAGTGCTCTTGGACAGGGCCCCTCTGGGGCCAACGTCCTGACTTTC. This encodes CSALGQGPSGANVLTF.

Ten or more counts support this clonotype. The chain couples TRBV7-6 to TRBJ2-3, with TRBD2 as a possible D gene (5 bases). V was trimmed by 1 base and J by 3 bases, leaving 14 bases between them. CDR1 is SGHVS and CDR2 is FNYEAQ in the germline V gene. The CDR3 contains 16 residues. Here the CDR3 DNA reads TGTGCCAGCAGCTTAGAGGGCGGAGGTCCTACAGATACGCAGTATTTT. Its translation: CASSLEGGGPTDTQYF. The full variable domain, its missing parts supplied by reference TRBV7-6 and TRBJ2-3, is GAGVSQSPRYKVTKRGQDVALRCDPISGHVSLYWYRQALGQGPEFLTYFNYEAQQDKSGLPNDRFSAERPEGSISTLTIQRTEQRDSAMYRCASSLEGGGPTDTQYFGPGTRLTVL.

This clonotype has at least ten counts. This chain uses TRBV2 with TRBJ2-2; D is unresolved. The V end was cut by 5 bases, the J end by 0 bases, with 13 bases between. CDR3 length equals 16 residues. Germline assignment: CDR1 SNHLY and CDR2 FYNNEI. The CDR3 sequence is CASSSHGPPNTGELFF. The CDR3 DNA follows: TGTGCCAGCAGTTCTCACGGGCCACCGAACACCGGGGAGCTGTTTTTT. The full variable domain, in which reference TRBV2 and TRBJ2-2 provide the parts outside the CDR3, is EPEVTQTPSHQVTQMGQEVILRCVPISNHLYFYWYRQILGQKVEFLVSFYNNEISEKSEIFDDQFSVERPDGSNFTLKIRSTKLEDSAMYFCASSSHGPPNTGELFFGEGSRLTVL.

This clonotype has ten or more counts. The rearrangement joins TRBV20-1 to TRBJ2-3, with 12 nucleotides matching TRBD2. The CDR3 runs to 15 residues. Germline-derived CDR1 and CDR2 are DFQATT and SNEGSKA (reference sequence). V shed 2 bases, J shed 4 bases, and the junction held 4 bases outside the gene matches. The CDR3 DNA sequence: TGCAGTGCTAGAAGACTAGCGGGGGAGGCAGATACGCAGTATTTT. It specifies CSARRLAGEADTQYF.

This clonotype appeared many times. The chain combines TRBV6-1 with TRBJ1-3; no definite D call. V lost 7 bases and J 0 bases, leaving 7 bases between the germline ends. Per germline, CDR1 MNHNS and CDR2 SASEGT. CDR3 length equals 13 residues. In DNA form, the CDR3 reads TGTGCCAGCAAGCGGGGCTCTGGAAACACCATATATTTT. As protein: CASKRGSGNTIYF.